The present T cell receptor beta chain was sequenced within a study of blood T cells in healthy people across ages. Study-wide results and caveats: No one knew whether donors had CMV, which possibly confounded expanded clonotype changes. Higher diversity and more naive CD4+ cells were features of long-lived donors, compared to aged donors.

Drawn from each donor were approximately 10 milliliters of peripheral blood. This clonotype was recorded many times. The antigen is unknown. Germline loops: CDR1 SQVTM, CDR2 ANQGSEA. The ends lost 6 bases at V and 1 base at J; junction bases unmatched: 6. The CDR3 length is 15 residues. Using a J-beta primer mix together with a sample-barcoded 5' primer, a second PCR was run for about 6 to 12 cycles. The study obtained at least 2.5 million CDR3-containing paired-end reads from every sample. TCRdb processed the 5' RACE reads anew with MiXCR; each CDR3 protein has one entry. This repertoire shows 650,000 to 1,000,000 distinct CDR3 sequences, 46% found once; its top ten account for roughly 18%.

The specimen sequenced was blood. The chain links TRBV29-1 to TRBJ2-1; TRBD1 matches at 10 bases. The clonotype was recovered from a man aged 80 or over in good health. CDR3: CSVAGTGESYNEQFF. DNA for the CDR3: TGCAGCGTAGCCGGGACAGGGGAGTCCTACAATGAGCAGTTCTTC.